The clone carrying this TCR beta chain has a handful of counts. The record originates from a study of post-analysis software for immune sequencing data. Unique-molecular-identifier-tagged TCR beta cDNA libraries were used. MiXCR, run by TCRdb on the PCR reads, gives a single entry per CDR3 protein. The table shows roughly 430,000 distinct CDR3 sequences, with about 39% occurring only once. The source of this sequence is a girl aged 2-10 years with multiple sclerosis. Sample: blood.

DNA of the CDR3: TGTGCCAGCACTGACTTGGGCAAGGAGACCCAGTACTTC. It is translated as CASTDLGKETQYF. The chain combines TRBV25-1 with TRBJ2-5; D not resolved. Trimming took off 7 bases at V and 5 bases at J, with 14 bases between the two ends. The germline V gene has CDR1 MGHDK and CDR2 SYGVNS. The length of the CDR3 is 13 residues.